The 7 T cell receptor beta chains below come from one sample, sequenced in a study of control samples from healthy donors and cancer patients. Generated by immunoSEQ multiplex PCR, the TCRdb table keeps only in-frame clones and is missing some. The sample lists some 22,000 clones, roughly 85% occurring once. The material sequenced was PBMCs. Source of these receptors: a man aged 55-75 years with head and neck cancer.

The rearrangement uses TRBV5-6 and TRBJ1-5; D is uncertain. The CDR3 covers 15 residues. Trimming removed 4 bases at V and 3 bases at J, with 14 bases between. CDR1 SGHDT and CDR2 YYEEEE come from the germline V gene. DNA for the CDR3: TGTGCCAGCAGCCGGCTCGAGGACTCCAATCAGCCCCAGCATTTT. Its protein product is CASSRLEDSNQPQHF.

In its sample, this clone ranks as medium-sized. CDR3 protein: CASSDTGVLLFF. CDR3 coding DNA: TGTGCCAGCAGCGATACAGGGGTTTTACTGTTTTTT. V and J are TRBV14 and TRBJ1-4; TRBD1 aligns across 7 bases. Germline CDR1 SGHDN, CDR2 FVKESK. The CDR3 is made up of 12 amino acids. The trim removed 5 bases at V and 13 bases at J, leaving 7 bases unmatched. The complete variable domain, with remaining parts taken from reference TRBV14 and TRBJ1-4, reads EAGVTQFPSHSVIEKGQTVTLRCDPISGHDNLYWYRRVMGKEIKFLLHFVKESKQDESGMPNNRFLAERTGGTYSTLKVQPAELEDSGVYFCASSDTGVLLFFGSGTQLSVL.

The chain links TRBV7-6 to TRBJ2-1; 8 bases are a match to TRBD2. The length of the CDR3 is 15 residues. V trimming: 5 bases; J trimming: 2 bases; junction bases outside the gene matches: 5. Germline V lookup: CDR1 SGHVS, CDR2 FNYEAQ. The CDR3 DNA reads as TGTGCCAGCAGCCCCTCTAGCGGGCCCTACAATGAGCAGTTCTTC. Translation gives CASSPSSGPYNEQFF.

The chain employs TRBV4-2 and TRBJ2-1, with D possibly matching TRBD1 (6 bases). Trimming took 4 bases from V and 8 from J, leaving 18 bases between them. Germline V CDR1 and CDR2: LGHNA, YNFKEQ. The CDR3 loop spans 15 amino acids. In DNA form, the CDR3 reads TGTGCCAGCAGCCCGGGCAGGGGTGTTACGGATGAGCAGTTCTTC. It codes for CASSPGRGVTDEQFF.

This clone was counted a few times. The chain joins TRBV2 to TRBJ2-7, with D perhaps TRBD1 (6 bases). CDR3 size: 15 residues. Trimming left V 4 bases short and J 7 bases short, with 20 bases between. The germline V gene encodes CDR1 SNHLY and CDR2 FYNNEI. DNA for the CDR3: TGTGCCAGCAGTGCAGTCTGGGACACCCGTCGGGAGCAGTACGTC. Protein sequence: CASSAVWDTRREQYV.

The CDR3 loop reads CASSTNYGYTF. CDR3 bases: TGTGCCAGCAGCACAAACTATGGCTACACCTTC. The genes are TRBV28 and TRBJ1-2; D remains ambiguous. Per the germline V gene, CDR1 is MDHEN and CDR2 is SYDVKM. CDR3 size: 11 residues. V lost 6 bases to trimming and J lost 2 bases, with 4 bases between them.

The chain is built from TRBV2 and TRBJ2-3; 12 nucleotides align to TRBD2. Germline lookup yields CDR1 SNHLY and CDR2 FYNNEI. J lost 1 base, V lost 6 bases, and 11 bases had no gene match. The CDR3 length is 18 residues. The CDR3 sequence: CASRPSGRALVGTDTQYF. The CDR3 nucleotides are TGTGCCAGCAGGCCTAGCGGGAGGGCCCTCGTTGGCACAGATACGCAGTATTTT.